This section outlines one TCR beta chain sequence together with its context. The germline V gene encodes CDR1 LNHDA and CDR2 SQIVND (reference sequence). V lost 9 bases to trimming and J lost 5 bases; unmatched junction nucleotides: 7. The CDR3 contains 13 residues. The data stem from a study of blood T cell repertoires in COVID-19. Study-level background: PBMCs, B-cell-depleted T cells, or T cells were the source of the cDNA or gDNA that made up the material.

Methods used by the authors: Reference gene primer amplification gave estimated nucleated cell counts. Sequencing was performed with immunoSEQ multiplex PCR; in TCRdb, only in-frame clones are kept and a portion is missing. From that table come the V and J calls and clone size; the DNA was used to work out D and trimming. The table lists under 130,000 clones, 80% to 85% of them singletons. This TCR was sampled from a man older than 75 with acute or convalescent COVID-19. The sequencing input was peripheral blood. The chain carries TRBV19 and TRBJ2-5; 9 bases are a match to TRBD1. CDR3 bases: TGTGCCAGCGGAGGGACAGGGCAGGAGACCCAGTACTTC. Its translation: CASGGTGQETQYF. Complete variable domain (other parts from reference TRBV19 and TRBJ2-5): DGGITQSPKYLFRKEGQNVTLSCEQNLNHDAMYWYRQDPGQGLRLIYYSQIVNDFQKGDIAEGYSVSREKKESFPLTVTSAQKNPTAFYLCASGGTGQETQYFGPGTRLLVL.